A single TCR beta chain is shown here with its context. Its antigen is unidentified. Next came a second PCR, run for about 7 to 12 cycles, which used a sample-barcoded 5' primer along with a J-beta primer mix. TCRdb passed the 5' RACE reads through MiXCR, listing each CDR3 protein once. The table includes hundreds of thousands of distinct CDR3 sequences, approximately 30% detected once. The data stem from a study of blood T cells in healthy people across ages. V was cut by 1 base and J by 5 bases, with 14 bases left in between. The CDR3 is made up of 16 amino acids. Germline values: CDR1 SEHNR, CDR2 FQNEAQ (reference sequence). Study-level points and caveats: Investigators viewed diversity estimates from one million T cells as underestimates, the study reported. Since the PBMCs were unsorted, naive and antigen-experienced cells could not be conclusively compared. The CMV status of each donor remained undetermined, and this could have confounded shifts in expanded clonotypes.

Sequenced: blood. The chain uses TRBV7-9 and TRBJ1-4; D remains unclear. This clonotype was sampled from a woman aged 80 or over in good health. Here the CDR3 reads CASSLGGGLRNEKLFF. DNA of the CDR3: TGTGCCAGCAGCTTAGGTGGTGGGTTGAGAAATGAAAAACTGTTTTTT.